A selection of T cell receptor beta chains follows, all from one sample in a study of blood T cells in healthy people across ages. TCRdb re-derived calls from the 5' RACE reads in MiXCR, one entry per CDR3 protein. The sample lists 850,000 to 1,000,000 distinct CDR3 sequences, roughly 51% seen once, with around 21% in the top ten. The sequenced material came from blood. Receptor source: a woman aged 55-70 years in good health. The CDR3 runs from the conserved cysteine through the conserved F or W. The D gene is left open where the match is weak. Size tells how often a clone was seen (once, few, many) or the class of an expanded clone, and some rows leave it out.

d_call,j_call,clone_size,v_call,cdr3_aa,cdr3_nt
-,TRBJ2-5,few,TRBV20-1,CSAVTQKQETQYF,TGCAGTGCCGTGACACAAAAGCAAGAGACCCAGTACTTC
-,TRBJ2-3,-,TRBV13,CASSSRLIAQYF,TGTGCCAGCAGCTCCCGACTAATTGCGCAGTATTTT
TRBD1,TRBJ1-1,few,TRBV29-1,CSVRAGGGGVTEAFF,TGCAGCGTTCGGGCAGGGGGTGGGGGAGTCACTGAAGCTTTCTTT
-,TRBJ2-5,-,TRBV4-1,CASSLYREQETQYF,TGCGCCAGCAGCCTATACAGAGAACAAGAGACCCAGTACTTC
TRBD1,TRBJ1-5,-,TRBV20-1,CSAYRGGNQPQHF,TGCAGTGCGTACAGGGGTGGCAATCAGCCCCAGCATTTT
TRBD2,TRBJ2-7,-,TRBV11-2,CASSLDRSSGSPYEQYF,TGTGCCAGCAGCTTAGATCGTAGTAGCGGGAGTCCCTACGAGCAGTACTTC
TRBD2,TRBJ2-5,-,TRBV7-8,CASSLSTSGTRETQYF,TGTGCCAGCAGCTTATCCACTAGCGGGACGCGAGAGACCCAGTACTTC
-,TRBJ2-7,few,TRBV12-3/TRBV12-4,CASSLVSGNSYEQYF,TGTGCCAGCAGTTTGGTTTCGGGCAACTCCTACGAGCAGTACTTC
-,TRBJ2-5,few,TRBV29-1,CSVDRSLGQETQYF,TGCAGCGTTGACCGGTCACTGGGCCAAGAGACCCAGTACTTC
-,TRBJ2-5,few,TRBV7-9,CASSLARSGDGTQYF,TGTGCCAGCAGCTTAGCGAGATCGGGGGATGGGACCCAGTACTTC
-,TRBJ2-3,few,TRBV12-3/TRBV12-4,CASSPDGTPDTQYF,TGTGCCAGCAGTCCTGATGGGACCCCAGATACGCAGTATTTT
-,TRBJ1-6,-,TRBV6-5,CASSGTWNSPLHF,TGTGCCAGCAGTGGGACGTGGAATTCACCCCTCCACTTT